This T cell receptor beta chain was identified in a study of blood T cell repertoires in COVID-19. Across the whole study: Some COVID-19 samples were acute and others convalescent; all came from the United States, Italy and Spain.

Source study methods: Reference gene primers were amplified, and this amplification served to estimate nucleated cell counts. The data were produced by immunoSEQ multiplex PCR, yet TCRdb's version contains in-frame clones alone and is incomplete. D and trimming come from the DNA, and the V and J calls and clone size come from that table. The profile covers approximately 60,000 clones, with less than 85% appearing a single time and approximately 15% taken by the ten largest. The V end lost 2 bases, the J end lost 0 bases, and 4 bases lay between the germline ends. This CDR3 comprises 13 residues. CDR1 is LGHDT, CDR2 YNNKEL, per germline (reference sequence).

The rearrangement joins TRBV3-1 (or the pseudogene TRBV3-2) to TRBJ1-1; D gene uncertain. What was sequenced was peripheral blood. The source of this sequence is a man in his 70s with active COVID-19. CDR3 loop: CASSQYLNTEAFF. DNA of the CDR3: TGTGCCAGCAGCCAATACTTGAACACTGAAGCTTTCTTT.